A single sample is the source of the 21 T cell receptor beta chains below, sequenced in a study of cytomegalovirus exposure and HLA in healthy donors. Researchers ran the PCR with 60 Vbeta and 13 Jbeta primers. The data were produced by immunoSEQ multiplex PCR, yet TCRdb's version contains in-frame clones alone and is incomplete. The sample holds 100,000 to 120,000 clones; more than 70% are singletons and the top ten take about 2.9%. Sequencing input: PBMCs. The receptors here all came from a woman aged 55-69 years in good health and CMV-seropositive.

The V and J genes are TRBV7-2 and TRBJ2-1; TRBD2 matches at 8 bases. The CDR3 consists of 15 residues. With 5 bases clipped from V and 2 bases from J, the junction kept 5 bases outside the gene matches. Per the germline V gene, CDR1 is SGHTA and CDR2 is FQGNSA. This CDR3 is CASSTHSGTYNEQFF. The CDR3 DNA is TGTGCCAGCAGCACTCATAGCGGGACCTACAATGAGCAGTTCTTC.

V gene TRBV7-7 combines with J gene TRBJ2-2; a weak D match, TRBD2 (6 bases). The V end was cut by 3 bases, the J end by 5 bases, with 7 bases between. Germline-derived CDR1 and CDR2 are SSHAT and FNYEAQ (reference sequence). The CDR3 covers 13 residues. The DNA for the CDR3 is TGTGCCAGCAGCTTGGGGGGAACCGGGGAGCTGTTTTTT. Encoded protein: CASSLGGTGELFF.

The chain recombines TRBV15 with TRBJ2-1, with 11 nucleotides matching TRBD2. Germline V CDR1 and CDR2: LNHNV, YYDKDF (reference sequence). The V segment lost 1 base and the J segment 5 bases; nucleotides outside the gene matches: 1. The CDR3 extends over 15 amino acids. CDR3 in DNA: TGTGCCACCAGCAGAGTAGCGGGAGGGAACAATGAGCAGTTCTTC. It specifies CATSRVAGGNNEQFF.

The CDR3 coding sequence is TGTGCCTGGAGAGCAGTTACAGGATATACTGAAGCTTTCTTT. Translating gives CAWRAVTGYTEAFF. The chain has TRBV30 and TRBJ1-1, with a weak D call TRBD1 (5 bases). This CDR3 contains 14 residues. V lost 3 bases and J lost 5, with 16 bases in between. Germline CDR1 is GTSNPN and CDR2 is SVGIG (reference sequence).

The chain is built from TRBV27 and TRBJ2-1, with 10 positions matching TRBD2. CDR3 size: 15 residues. The germline V gene has CDR1 MNHEY and CDR2 SMNVEV (reference sequence). Unmatched junction bases numbered 3, after V lost 5 bases and J lost 2 bases. The CDR3 sequence is CASSLLAGAYNEQFF. The CDR3 DNA follows: TGTGCCAGCAGTCTCCTAGCGGGAGCCTACAATGAGCAGTTCTTC.

The chain carries TRBV7-7 and TRBJ2-7, with a weak D call TRBD1 (6 bases). The CDR3 spans 14 residues. Deletions cut 2 bases from V and 3 bases from J, with 11 bases between. CDR1 and CDR2 (germline): SSHAT, FNYEAQ (reference sequence). For the CDR3, the DNA is TGTGCCAGCAGCTTACAACAGGGTAACTACGAGCAGTACTTC. Translating it yields CASSLQQGNYEQYF.

The chain employs TRBV7-2 and TRBJ1-3; D uncertain. V was cut by 2 bases and J by 0 bases, with 8 bases left in between. This CDR3 has 15 amino acids. Germline loops: CDR1 SGHTA, CDR2 FQGNSA. The CDR3 sequence: CASSLFVRSGNTIYF. CDR3 nucleotides: TGTGCCAGCAGCTTATTCGTCCGCTCTGGAAACACCATATATTTT.

The CDR3 region is CASSFSVNSYEQYF. The CDR3 bases are TGTGCCAGCAGTTTTTCGGTCAACTCCTACGAGCAGTACTTC. The V and J genes are TRBV28 and TRBJ2-7, with D hard to call. This CDR3 region has 14 residues. The V and J ends lost 3 bases and 0 bases respectively, with 9 bases between them. Germline V gives CDR1 MDHEN, CDR2 SYDVKM.

The rearrangement joins TRBV11-2 to TRBJ1-2; 10 bases are shared with TRBD1. Germline trimming cut 2 bases from V and 5 bases from J; bases unmatched to any gene: 5. Germline values: CDR1 SGHAT, CDR2 FQNNGV. The CDR3 is made up of 15 amino acids. The DNA of the CDR3 is TGTGCCAGCAGCTTATCCGGGACAGGGGATTATGGCTACACCTTC. The encoded protein is CASSLSGTGDYGYTF.

The genes are TRBV5-1 and TRBJ1-1; 8 nucleotides agree with TRBD1. The CDR3 contains 14 residues. With V trimmed by 4 bases and J by 5 bases, 7 bases remained unmatched. The germline V gene has CDR1 SGHRS and CDR2 YFSETQ. The CDR3 nucleotides are TGCGCCAGCAGCGAAGGACAGGGCGGAACTGAAGCTTTCTTT. Translated: CASSEGQGGTEAFF.

This clone was observed at least ten times. The chain has TRBV28 and TRBJ1-1, with a possible D match to TRBD1 (6 bases). Germline lookup yields CDR1 MDHEN and CDR2 SYDVKM. V dropped 3 bases and J dropped 2 bases, with 10 bases sitting between them. This CDR3 region has 14 residues. The CDR3 sequence is CASSFGTYNTEAFF. CDR3 DNA sequence: TGTGCCAGCAGTTTCGGGACATATAACACTGAAGCTTTCTTT.

The chain uses TRBV13 and TRBJ2-5, with TRBD2 identical over 8 bases. V dropped 5 bases and J dropped 5; count of bases not matched to a gene: 13. The germline V gene encodes CDR1 PRHDT and CDR2 FYEKMQ (reference sequence). The CDR3 totals 16 residues. CDR3 in DNA: TGTGCCAGCAGCGCTCCCAGGGGCGGGAGGCGGGAGACCCAGTACTTC. This gives the protein CASSAPRGGRRETQYF.

The V call is TRBV11-2, the J call TRBJ1-5, with TRBD1 matching 10 bases. Germline trimming cut 1 base from V and 7 bases from J; bases unmatched to any gene: 4. The CDR3 is 15 residues long. In germline, CDR1 is SGHAT, CDR2 FQNNGV. The CDR3 is CASSLGGTGEQPQHF. CDR3 nucleotides: TGTGCCAGCAGCTTAGGGGGGACAGGGGAACAGCCCCAGCATTTT.

This chain links TRBV28 with TRBJ1-4, with 8 bases aligning to TRBD1. CDR3 length: 14 residues. V shed 5 bases, J shed 8 bases, and the junction held 7 bases outside the gene matches. Germline CDR1 MDHEN, CDR2 SYDVKM. CDR3 coding DNA: TGTGCCAGCAGTCTGACAGGGGCGGGAGAAAAACTGTTTTTT. Its translation: CASSLTGAGEKLFF.

As for this clone: Different DNA sequences within this sample yield the same CDR3. The V gene is TRBV5-1, the J gene TRBJ1-2, with TRBD1 matching over 9 bases. The J segment lost 5 bases and the V segment lost 4 bases, leaving 3 bases of the junction unmatched. The length of the CDR3 is 13 residues. In germline, CDR1 is SGHRS, CDR2 YFSETQ. The CDR3 nucleotides read TGCGCCAGCAGCCCCGGACAGGGGTATGGCTACACCTTC. Translated: CASSPGQGYGYTF.

The chain links TRBV6-5 to TRBJ2-7, with D possibly TRBD2 on 5 matching bases. Germline assignment: CDR1 MNHEY and CDR2 SVGAGI. CDR3 length equals 14 residues. Trimming took 4 bases from V and 4 from J, leaving 14 bases between them. Written as DNA, the CDR3 is TGTGCCAGCAGTTCGGACTCGGACGGATACGAGCAGTACTTC. It translates to CASSSDSDGYEQYF.

This rearrangement joins TRBV4-2 to TRBJ2-7, with 8 bases aligning to TRBD1. This CDR3 is 14 amino acids long. The V gene end was trimmed by 4 bases and the J gene end by 3 bases; junction bases not matched to a gene: 5. Germline CDR1 LGHNA, CDR2 YNFKEQ. For the CDR3, the DNA is TGTGCCAGCAGCCGGGGACAGGTGGACTACGAGCAGTACTTC. This translates into CASSRGQVDYEQYF.

This chain's CDR3 is CASSRQGARETQYF. The CDR3 coding sequence is TGTGCCAGCAGCAGACAGGGGGCGCGTGAGACCCAGTACTTC. The chain recombines TRBV5-5 with TRBJ2-5, with TRBD1 matching 10 bases. V trimming: 4 bases; J trimming: 5 bases; junction bases outside the gene matches: 5. There are 14 residues in the CDR3. The germline V gene encodes CDR1 SGHKS and CDR2 YYEKEE (reference sequence).

The chain has TRBV7-6 and TRBJ2-2; 7 bases are a match to TRBD1. The CDR3 is 13 amino acids. Trimming took 4 bases from V and 5 from J; bases not matched to a gene: 1. Germline CDR1 reads SGHVS; CDR2 reads FNYEAQ. The CDR3, as DNA: TGTGCCAGCAGCTCCAGGGGGACCGGGGAGCTGTTTTTT. Encoded protein: CASSSRGTGELFF. Drawing the rest from reference TRBV7-6 and TRBJ2-2, the complete variable domain is GAGVSQSPRYKVTKRGQDVALRCDPISGHVSLYWYRQALGQGPEFLTYFNYEAQQDKSGLPNDRFSAERPEGSISTLTIQRTEQRDSAMYRCASSSRGTGELFFGEGSRLTVL.

The chain carries TRBV12-5 and TRBJ2-1, with 8 positions matching TRBD1. The germline CDR1 and CDR2 sequences are LGHNT and FRNRAP. The CDR3 has 15 amino acids. With V trimmed by 7 bases and J by 7 bases, 12 bases remained unmatched. The CDR3 nucleotides read TGTGCTAGTGCCCAACCCCGGACAGGGAGTAATGAGCAGTTCTTC. It translates to CASAQPRTGSNEQFF.

The J gene is TRBJ1-2, the V gene TRBV10-3; 8 bases fit TRBD1. Germline V gene lookup returns CDR1 ENHRY and CDR2 SYGVKD. The V and J ends lost 6 bases and 3 bases, in that order; junction bases with no gene match: 6. The CDR3 spans 14 residues. The CDR3 nucleotides are TGTGCCATCAGGGATGGGACAGGAGACTATGGCTACACCTTC. The encoded protein is CAIRDGTGDYGYTF.